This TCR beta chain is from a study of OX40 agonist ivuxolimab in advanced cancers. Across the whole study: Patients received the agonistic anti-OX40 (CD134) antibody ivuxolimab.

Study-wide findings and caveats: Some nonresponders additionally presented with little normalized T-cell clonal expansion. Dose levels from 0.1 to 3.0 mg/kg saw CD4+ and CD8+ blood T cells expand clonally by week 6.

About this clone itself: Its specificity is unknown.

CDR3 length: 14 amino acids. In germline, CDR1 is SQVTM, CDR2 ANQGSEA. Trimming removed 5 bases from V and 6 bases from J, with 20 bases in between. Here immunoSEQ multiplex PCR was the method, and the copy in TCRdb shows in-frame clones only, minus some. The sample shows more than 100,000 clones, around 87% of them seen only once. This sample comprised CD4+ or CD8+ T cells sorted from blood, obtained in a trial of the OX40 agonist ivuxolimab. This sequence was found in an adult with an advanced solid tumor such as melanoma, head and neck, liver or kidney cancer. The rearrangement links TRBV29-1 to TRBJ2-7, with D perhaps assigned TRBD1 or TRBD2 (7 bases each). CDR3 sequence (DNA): TGCAGCGTTTCAAAGCGGGACAGACCCTCCGAGCAGTACTTC. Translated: CSVSKRDRPSEQYF.